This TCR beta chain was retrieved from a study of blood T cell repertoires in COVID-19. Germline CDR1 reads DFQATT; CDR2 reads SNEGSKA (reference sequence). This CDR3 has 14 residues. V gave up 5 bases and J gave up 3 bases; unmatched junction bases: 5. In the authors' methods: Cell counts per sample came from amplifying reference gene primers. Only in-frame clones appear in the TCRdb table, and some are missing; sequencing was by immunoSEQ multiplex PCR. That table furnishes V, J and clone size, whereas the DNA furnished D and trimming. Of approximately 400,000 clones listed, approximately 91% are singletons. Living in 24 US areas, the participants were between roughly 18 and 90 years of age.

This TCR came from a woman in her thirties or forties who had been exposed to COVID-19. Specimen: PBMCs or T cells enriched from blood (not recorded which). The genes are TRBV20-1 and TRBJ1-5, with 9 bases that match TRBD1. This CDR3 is CSARGQGFNQPQHF. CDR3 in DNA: TGCAGTGCTCGTGGACAGGGGTTCAATCAGCCCCAGCATTTT.